This TCR beta chain was documented in a study of blood T cell repertoires in COVID-19. The CDR3 consists of 16 residues. The V segment lost 6 bases and the J segment 3 bases; nucleotides outside the gene matches: 8. The germline gives CDR1 MNHNY, CDR2 SVGAGI (reference sequence). Assay: immunoSEQ multiplex PCR; the TCRdb copy retains only in-frame clones and omits some. The data show about 120,000 clones, roughly 84% seen once. The receptor was isolated from a woman of 80 years or more with acute or convalescent COVID-19. V and J are TRBV6-6 and TRBJ2-7, with 13 nucleotides matching TRBD2. Material for sequencing was peripheral blood. The CDR3 region has the DNA TGTGCCAGCAGCCAAATCGGGACTAGCGGGATCTACGAGCAGTACTTC. Encoded protein: CASSQIGTSGIYEQYF.